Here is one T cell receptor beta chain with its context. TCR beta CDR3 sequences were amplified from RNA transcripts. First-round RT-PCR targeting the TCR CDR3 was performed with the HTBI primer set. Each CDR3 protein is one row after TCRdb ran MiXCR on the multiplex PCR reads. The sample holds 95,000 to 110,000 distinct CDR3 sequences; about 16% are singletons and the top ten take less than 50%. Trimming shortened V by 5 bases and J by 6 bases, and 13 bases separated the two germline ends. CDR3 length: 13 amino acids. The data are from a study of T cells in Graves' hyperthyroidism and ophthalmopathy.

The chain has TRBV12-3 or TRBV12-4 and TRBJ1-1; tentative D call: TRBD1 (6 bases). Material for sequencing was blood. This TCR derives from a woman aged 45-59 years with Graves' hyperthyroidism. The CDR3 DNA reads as TGTGCCAGCAGTGTATCACAGGGCTCTGAAGCTTTCTTT. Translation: CASSVSQGSEAFF.